This T cell receptor beta chain appears in the sequencing data of a study of blood T cell repertoires in COVID-19. At the level of the study: Samples representing acute and convalescent COVID-19 were sourced from the United States, Italy and Spain. T cells, B-cell-depleted T cells, or PBMCs provided the cDNA or gDNA that served as material.

The authors' processing: Reference gene primer amplification in the assay estimated nucleated cell counts. Here immunoSEQ multiplex PCR was the method, and the copy in TCRdb shows in-frame clones only, minus some. D and trimming come from the DNA, and the V and J calls and clone size come from that table. This sample yields around 100,000 clones, of which 80% to 90% are seen a single time; about 32% belongs to the top ten. CDR1 is MDHEN, CDR2 SYDVKM, per germline. Trimming pared 8 bases from V and 2 bases from J, leaving 16 bases between. CDR3 length: 15 residues. The genes are TRBV28 and TRBJ1-5, with D perhaps TRBD1 (6 bases). Source material: peripheral blood. The TCR sequence derives from a woman of 80 years or more with acute or convalescent COVID-19. CDR3 in DNA: TGTGCCAGCCTCCCCAGGGGAGAGGGCAATCAGCCCCAGCATTTT. This translates into CASLPRGEGNQPQHF.